These T cell receptor beta chains were read from a single sample in a study of response to subunit inactivated influenza vaccine. TCRdb re-called the RT-PCR reads with MiXCR, one entry per CDR3 protein. The data show 250,000 to 350,000 distinct CDR3 sequences, 20% to 25% seen once. The sequencing used PBMCs from blood, collected about 20 months after vaccination. These receptors were taken from a man between 50 and 69 years old who received an inactivated influenza vaccine. CDR3s include the opening cysteine and the closing phenylalanine or tryptophan. Fields, in order: J gene, D gene, clone size, V gene, CDR3 protein, CDR3 DNA. The D gene is left open where the match is weak. Size is stated for part of the rows, as once, few or many counts, or as a class when the clone is expanded.

j_gene: TRBJ2-1; d_gene: TRBD2; abundance: few; v_gene: TRBV20-1; CDR3aa: CSARSRDYVNEQFF; CDR3nt: TGCAGTGCTAGAAGCCGGGACTACGTAAATGAGCAGTTCTTC
j_gene: TRBJ1-5; d_gene: -; abundance: few; v_gene: TRBV7-6; CDR3aa: CASSSTRWSQHF; CDR3nt: TGTGCCAGCAGCTCGACCCGGTGGTCCCAGCATTTT
j_gene: TRBJ2-3; d_gene: -; abundance: -; v_gene: TRBV6-8; CDR3aa: CASSCMVQGMTDTQYF; CDR3nt: TGTGCCAGCAGTTGTATGGTACAGGGTATGACAGATACGCAGTATTTT
j_gene: TRBJ1-1; d_gene: -; abundance: few; v_gene: TRBV20-1; CDR3aa: CSARVQAGIFEAEAFF; CDR3nt: TGCAGTGCTAGGGTCCAGGCCGGAATATTCGAGGCTGAAGCTTTCTTT
j_gene: TRBJ2-5; d_gene: -; abundance: -; v_gene: TRBV27; CDR3aa: CASSLWGPRQTQYF; CDR3nt: TGTGCCAGCAGTTTATGGGGCCCCCGACAGACCCAGTACTTC
j_gene: TRBJ2-3; d_gene: -; abundance: few; v_gene: TRBV2; CDR3aa: CASSELGGESTDTQYF; CDR3nt: TGTGCCAGCAGTGAGCTAGGGGGGGAAAGCACAGATACGCAGTATTTT
j_gene: TRBJ1-5; d_gene: TRBD1; abundance: -; v_gene: TRBV6-2/TRBV6-3; CDR3aa: CASSRGPQPQHF; CDR3nt: TGTGCCAGCAGCAGGGGGCCTCAGCCCCAGCATTTT
j_gene: TRBJ2-5; d_gene: -; abundance: -; v_gene: TRBV4-2; CDR3aa: CASSQDQGNLETQYF; CDR3nt: TGTGCCAGCAGCCAAGATCAGGGGAATTTAGAGACCCAGTACTTC
j_gene: TRBJ2-7; d_gene: -; abundance: -; v_gene: TRBV10-3; CDR3aa: CAISESHGRARPYEQYF; CDR3nt: TGTGCCATCAGTGAGTCCCACGGCCGAGCTAGGCCCTACGAGCAGTACTTC
j_gene: TRBJ1-6; d_gene: -; abundance: few; v_gene: TRBV2; CDR3aa: CASSEFVTLSSPLHF; CDR3nt: TGTGCCAGCAGTGAATTCGTGACATTAAGCTCACCCCTCCACTTT
j_gene: TRBJ1-6; d_gene: TRBD1; abundance: -; v_gene: TRBV7-2; CDR3aa: CASSPRQGNSPLHF; CDR3nt: TGTGCCAGCAGCCCACGACAGGGTAACTCACCCCTCCACTTT
j_gene: TRBJ1-1; d_gene: -; abundance: many; v_gene: TRBV29-1; CDR3aa: CSVGMANTEAFF; CDR3nt: TGCAGCGTTGGGATGGCGAACACTGAAGCTTTCTTT
j_gene: TRBJ2-1; d_gene: TRBD1; abundance: few; v_gene: TRBV19; CDR3aa: CASSRELRGFDEQFF; CDR3nt: TGTGCCAGTAGCAGAGAACTCAGGGGGTTCGATGAGCAGTTCTTC
j_gene: TRBJ2-5; d_gene: TRBD1; abundance: -; v_gene: TRBV12-3/TRBV12-4; CDR3aa: CASSLIDRGPETQYF; CDR3nt: TGTGCCAGCAGTTTAATCGACAGGGGGCCGGAGACCCAGTACTTC
j_gene: TRBJ1-5; d_gene: TRBD1; abundance: -; v_gene: TRBV6-5; CDR3aa: CASSYFGTDSNQPQHF; CDR3nt: TGTGCCAGCAGTTACTTTGGGACAGATAGCAATCAGCCCCAGCATTTT
j_gene: TRBJ1-4; d_gene: TRBD1; abundance: few; v_gene: TRBV20-1; CDR3aa: CSARAGTDFKAGEKLFF; CDR3nt: TGCAGTGCTAGAGCCGGGACAGACTTTAAGGCGGGTGAAAAACTGTTTTTT
j_gene: TRBJ2-2; d_gene: TRBD2; abundance: few; v_gene: TRBV20-1; CDR3aa: CSAIAGGNTGELFF; CDR3nt: TGCAGTGCTATAGCGGGAGGGAACACCGGGGAGCTGTTTTTT
j_gene: TRBJ1-2; d_gene: -; abundance: few; v_gene: TRBV20-1; CDR3aa: CSAMGHLLAGYTF; CDR3nt: TGCAGTGCAATGGGGCACCTACTTGCTGGCTACACCTTC
j_gene: TRBJ1-2; d_gene: TRBD1; abundance: -; v_gene: TRBV10-1; CDR3aa: CASSAGTVYGYTF; CDR3nt: TGCGCCAGCAGTGCCGGGACAGTCTATGGCTACACCTTC
j_gene: TRBJ2-2; d_gene: -; abundance: few; v_gene: TRBV12-3/TRBV12-4; CDR3aa: CASRNRDLGTGELFF; CDR3nt: TGTGCCAGCAGGAACCGGGATCTAGGCACCGGGGAGCTGTTTTTT
j_gene: TRBJ2-5; d_gene: -; abundance: -; v_gene: TRBV20-1; CDR3aa: CSASLVIGVETQYF; CDR3nt: TGCAGTGCTAGTCTTGTAATTGGAGTGGAGACCCAGTACTTC
j_gene: TRBJ2-7; d_gene: -; abundance: -; v_gene: TRBV12-3/TRBV12-4; CDR3aa: CASSSVSFEQYF; CDR3nt: TGTGCCAGCAGCTCAGTATCTTTCGAGCAGTACTTC
j_gene: TRBJ2-3; d_gene: TRBD1; abundance: -; v_gene: TRBV29-1; CDR3aa: CSGGQTGTDTQYF; CDR3nt: TGCAGCGGGGGCCAGACAGGGACAGATACGCAGTATTTT
j_gene: TRBJ2-1; d_gene: -; abundance: few; v_gene: TRBV5-4; CDR3aa: CASSSGTTGYNEQFF; CDR3nt: TGTGCCAGCAGCTCCGGGACCACCGGGTACAATGAGCAGTTCTTC